These 11 T cell receptor beta chains were all obtained from the same sample, sequenced in a study of cytotoxic CD8 clonotypes in ibrutinib-treated CLL. Sequenced by immunoSEQ multiplex PCR; TCRdb stores in-frame clones only, minus some. The sample carries 150,000 or so clones, over 75% recorded once. Sequencing was performed on PBMCs, taken after 36 months of ibrutinib treatment. Every receptor here comes from a human donor with chronic lymphocytic leukemia.

The V gene is TRBV5-1, the J gene TRBJ1-2; unclear D gene. The CDR3 loop spans 12 amino acids. The ends were cut back, 0 bases at V and 4 bases at J, with 4 bases in the middle. Germline assignment: CDR1 SGHRS and CDR2 YFSETQ. The CDR3 region is CASSLDVYGYTF. The CDR3 nucleotides are TGCGCCAGCAGCTTGGATGTCTATGGCTACACCTTC.

This clone was seen just once. The CDR3 reads CASRPGVAPFGYTF. The CDR3 nucleotides are TGCGCCAGCAGGCCGGGTGTGGCCCCTTTTGGCTACACCTTC. This sequence joins TRBV5-1 and TRBJ1-2; D gene ambiguous. The germline V gene has CDR1 SGHRS and CDR2 YFSETQ. CDR3 length: 14 amino acids. Trimming stripped 5 bases from V and 7 bases from J, with 18 bases between.

The rearrangement joins TRBV21-1 to TRBJ2-2. TRBV21-1 counts as a pseudogene. The CDR3 length is 14 residues. The CDR3 nucleotides are TGTGCCAGCAGCAAAATACGTTACACCGGGGAGCTGTTTTTT. Its protein is CASSKIRYTGELFF.

This clone was observed a handful of times. The V gene is TRBV12-5, the J gene TRBJ1-2; D gene uncertain. The CDR3 has 14 residues. V gave up 5 bases and J gave up 0 bases, with 10 bases separating them. CDR1 and CDR2 from the germline V gene are LGHNT and FRNRAP. The CDR3 nucleotides read TGTGCTAGTGGTGGCGGGCCCTCTAACTATGGCTACACCTTC. This gives the protein CASGGGPSNYGYTF. Variable domain in full (rest from reference TRBV12-5 and TRBJ1-2): DARVTQTPRHKVTEMGQEVTMRCQPILGHNTVFWYRQTMMQGLELLAYFRNRAPLDDSGMPKDRFSAEMPDATLATLKIQPSEPRDSAVYFCASGGGPSNYGYTFGSGTRLTVV.

The genes are TRBV5-1 and TRBJ1-2; D gene unclear. CDR1 and CDR2 from the germline V gene are SGHRS and YFSETQ. The V end was cut by 2 bases, the J end by 1 base, with 9 bases between. The CDR3 consists of 14 residues. The CDR3 region has the DNA TGCGCCAGCAGCTTTGGCAGTAATAACTATGGCTACACCTTC. Protein product: CASSFGSNNYGYTF.

The chain uses TRBV30 and TRBJ1-5, with 7 bases that match TRBD1. CDR3 length: 12 amino acids. CDR1 and CDR2 (germline): GTSNPN, SVGIG (reference sequence). V lost 3 bases and J lost 7; bases outside the gene matches: 3. CDR3 sequence: CAWRMTGQPQHF. The CDR3, as DNA: TGTGCCTGGAGGATGACAGGGCAGCCCCAGCATTTT.

The V call is TRBV5-1, the J call TRBJ1-2, with D hard to call. V dropped 4 bases and J dropped 5 bases, with 21 bases sitting between them. This CDR3 region has 16 residues. Germline lookup yields CDR1 SGHRS and CDR2 YFSETQ. The CDR3 DNA is TGCGCCAGCAGCACAGATGCCCAGCTAAGCGGGTATGGCTACACCTTC. Amino acids: CASSTDAQLSGYGYTF.

This chain joins TRBV28 and TRBJ1-2, with no clear D. V shed 0 bases and J shed 3 bases, with 14 bases lying between them. Germline assignment: CDR1 MDHEN and CDR2 SYDVKM. This CDR3 has 16 amino acids. The CDR3 spells CASSLWEGLGDYGYTF. Written as DNA, the CDR3 is TGTGCCAGCAGTTTATGGGAGGGCTTAGGCGACTATGGCTACACCTTC.

The V gene is TRBV7-9, the J gene TRBJ1-2; 7 bases are shared with TRBD1. The CDR3 is 17 amino acids. The V segment lost 5 bases and the J segment 0 bases; nucleotides outside the gene matches: 12. Germline CDR1 SEHNR, CDR2 FQNEAQ (reference sequence). The CDR3 loop is CASSRRLMDRTNYGYTF. The DNA of the CDR3 is TGTGCCAGCAGCCGGAGGCTCATGGACAGGACTAACTATGGCTACACCTTC.

Written as DNA, the CDR3 is TGTGCCTACGTCCCGCAGGGTCCCTTGTTAAATCAGCCCCAGCATTTT. Protein sequence: CAYVPQGPLLNQPQHF. This chain connects TRBV30 to TRBJ1-5; a weak D match, TRBD1 (5 bases). V dropped 7 bases and J dropped 4 bases, with 23 bases sitting between them. Germline V gene data show CDR1 as GTSNPN and CDR2 as SVGIG (reference sequence). The CDR3 contains 16 residues.

Details on this clone: The limits of the CDR3 on the DNA are not certain, so only TCRdb's listed CDR3 is given. The gene calls are TRBV5-1 and TRBJ1-2; TRBD1 is taken as the D call from the table, unchecked against the DNA. In germline, CDR1 is SGHRS, CDR2 YFSETQ. From its first to its last residue, the CDR3 has 14 amino acids. The CDR3 sequence: CASRFGQGIYGHTF.